The source of this T cell receptor (beta chain) is a study of blood T cell repertoires in COVID-19. Study-wide background: The United States, Italy and Spain were the sources of the acute and convalescent COVID-19 samples. PBMCs, B-cell-depleted T cells, or T cells provided the cDNA or gDNA that made up the material.

This CDR3 is built from 19 residues. With 3 bases removed from V and 0 bases from J, the gap between germline ends came to 21 bases. Germline assignment: CDR1 SGHNT and CDR2 YENEEA. This clone was observed once. Method: immunoSEQ multiplex PCR; TCRdb's copy keeps in-frame clones and lacks some. The sample lists over 400,000 clones; 88% were seen once. Clinical history reported by participants formed the basis on which cohorts were assigned. The rearrangement links TRBV11-3 to TRBJ1-5, with D maybe TRBD1 (5 bases). This clonotype was obtained from a woman in her fifties or sixties who had recovered from COVID-19. Sample: PBMCs or T cells enriched from blood (not recorded which). The CDR3 coding sequence is TGTGCCAGCAGCTTGCATCAGGGAGGTATGGACGATAGCAATCAGCCCCAGCATTTT. Its translation: CASSLHQGGMDDSNQPQHF. The variable domain in full, completed from reference TRBV11-3 and TRBJ1-5, reads EAGVVQSPRYKIIEKKQPVAFWCNPISGHNTLYWYLQNLGQGPELLIRYENEEAVDDSQLPKDRFSAERLKGVDSTLKIQPAELGDSAVYLCASSLHQGGMDDSNQPQHFGDGTRLSIL.